This T cell receptor (beta chain) is from a study of CD8 T cells in Susac syndrome. Germline CDR1 and CDR2: SGHTS and YDEGEE. Trimming took 4 bases from V and 7 from J; bases not matched to a gene: 12. The CDR3 has 16 residues. Reverse transcription used about 0.45 to 1 ug RNA and random hexamers. TCRdb fed the immunoSEQ multiplex PCR reads into MiXCR, producing one record per CDR3 protein. The repertoire holds about 150,000 distinct CDR3 sequences, with just under 97% as singletons. The sequenced sample was CD8+ T cells from PBMCs. The rearrangement uses TRBV5-8 and TRBJ2-7; 12 bases map to TRBD2. The receptor comes from a human donor with multiple sclerosis. The CDR3 is CASSVTSGGPPGEQYV. DNA for the CDR3: TGTGCCAGCAGCGTCACTAGCGGGGGGCCCCCGGGGGAGCAGTACGTC.